This entry describes one TCR beta chain. The data are from a study of cytomegalovirus exposure and HLA in healthy donors. On the study more broadly: From HLA-typed donors, an early data release held approximately 85 million unique TCRs.

The PCR used 60 Vbeta and 13 Jbeta primers. Method: immunoSEQ multiplex PCR; TCRdb's copy keeps in-frame clones and lacks some. The sample has around 130,000 clones; roughly 77% are singletons. This receptor was taken from a man aged 25 to 45 in good health and CMV-seronegative. The specimen sequenced was PBMCs.

The CDR3 bases are TGTGCCAGCAGTGATTACTATGGAAACACCATATATTTT. Translating gives CASSDYYGNTIYF. The chain is built from TRBV2 and TRBJ1-3; D is ambiguous. CDR3 length equals 13 residues. Trimming stripped 3 bases from V and 3 bases from J, with 6 bases between. Germline values: CDR1 SNHLY, CDR2 FYNNEI.